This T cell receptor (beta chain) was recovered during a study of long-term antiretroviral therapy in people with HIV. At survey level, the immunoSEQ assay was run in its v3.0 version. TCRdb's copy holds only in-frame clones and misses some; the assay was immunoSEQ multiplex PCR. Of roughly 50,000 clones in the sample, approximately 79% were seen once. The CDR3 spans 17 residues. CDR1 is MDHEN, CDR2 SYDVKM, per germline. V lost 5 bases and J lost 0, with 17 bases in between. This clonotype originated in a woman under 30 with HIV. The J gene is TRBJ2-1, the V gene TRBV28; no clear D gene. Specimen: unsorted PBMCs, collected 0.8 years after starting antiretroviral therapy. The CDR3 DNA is TGTGCCAGCAGTGCCCCCCGTGCCAAGAGCTCCTACAATGAGCAGTTCTTC. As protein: CASSAPRAKSSYNEQFF.